Listed below are T cell receptor beta chains from one sample, sequenced in a study of blood T cell repertoires in COVID-19. TCRdb's copy holds only in-frame clones and misses some; the assay was immunoSEQ multiplex PCR. The sample has about 250,000 clones, about 83% seen once. Material: peripheral blood. All receptors come from a woman of 80 years or more with COVID-19, enrolled during active disease. CDR3s include the opening cysteine and the closing phenylalanine or tryptophan. The D gene is left open where the match is weak. A clone size is listed for some rows: how often the clone was seen (once, few, many), or a class if it is expanded.

V: TRBV19; size: few; J: TRBJ2-5; D: TRBD1; DNA: TGTGCCAGTAGGGGGACAGGGGGTAGAGAGACCCAGTACTTC; CDR3: CASRGTGGRETQYF
V: TRBV6-5; size: NA; J: TRBJ2-2; D: NA; DNA: TGTGCCAGCAGCCTGGGGCCACGCGACACCGGGGAGCTGTTTTTT; CDR3: CASSLGPRDTGELFF
V: TRBV14; size: NA; J: TRBJ1-6; D: TRBD1; DNA: TGTGCCAGCAGCCGCCAGGGGGATTCACCCCTCCACTTT; CDR3: CASSRQGDSPLHF
V: TRBV7-9; size: NA; J: TRBJ1-5; D: NA; DNA: TGTGCCAGCAGCCCCTCGGGAGGGGGAGGACAGCCCCAGCATTTT; CDR3: CASSPSGGGGQPQHF
V: TRBV27; size: NA; J: TRBJ1-4; D: NA; DNA: TGTGCCAGCAGTTTATCGCGGTTCAGGAGGGAAAAACTGTTTTTT; CDR3: CASSLSRFRREKLFF
V: TRBV2; size: NA; J: TRBJ1-5; D: NA; DNA: TGTGCCAGTTCTCGGGACAACAATCAGCCCCAGCATTTT; CDR3: CASSRDNNQPQHF
V: TRBV14; size: NA; J: TRBJ2-5; D: NA; DNA: TGTGCCAGCAGCCAAGCCCAGGGAAGGAGCCAAGAGACCCAGTACTTC; CDR3: CASSQAQGRSQETQYF
V: TRBV6-6; size: NA; J: TRBJ1-2; D: TRBD1; DNA: TGTGCCAGCAGCTTAGGGGGACAGGCTAACTATGGCTACACCTTC; CDR3: CASSLGGQANYGYTF
V: TRBV5-5; size: NA; J: TRBJ1-2; D: TRBD1; DNA: TGTGCCAGCAACAGGGACAGCACTTATGGCTACACCTTC; CDR3: CASNRDSTYGYTF
V: TRBV19; size: NA; J: TRBJ1-5; D: NA; DNA: TGTGCCAGTAGTATAGACCCCGACAGTAGCGCGGGGATGGTTCAGCCCCAGCATTTT; CDR3: CASSIDPDSSAGMVQPQHF
V: TRBV19; size: NA; J: TRBJ2-3; D: TRBD2; DNA: TGTGCCAGTAGTAGAATAGCGGGAGGGACAGTAGATACGCAGTATTTT; CDR3: CASSRIAGGTVDTQYF
V: TRBV30; size: NA; J: TRBJ1-2; D: NA; DNA: TGTGCCTGGACAGGGGATAACTATGGCTACACCTTC; CDR3: CAWTGDNYGYTF
V: TRBV5-1; size: NA; J: TRBJ1-2; D: TRBD1; DNA: TGCGCCAGCAGCTTATCAGGGGGCTTTGGCTACACCTTC; CDR3: CASSLSGGFGYTF
V: TRBV3-1/TRBV3-2; size: few; J: TRBJ1-4; D: TRBD1; DNA: TGTGCCAGCACTTACAGGGGATGGGGCGAAAAACTGTTTTTT; CDR3: CASTYRGWGEKLFF
V: TRBV19; size: NA; J: TRBJ1-3; D: TRBD1; DNA: TGTGCCAGTAGTACCGGGCGACAGGGCCGTTCTGGAAACACCATATATTTT; CDR3: CASSTGRQGRSGNTIYF
V: TRBV19; size: NA; J: TRBJ2-2; D: TRBD2; DNA: TGTGCCACTAGGACTAGCGGACCGAACACCGGGGAGCTGTTTTTT; CDR3: CATRTSGPNTGELFF
V: TRBV5-8; size: once; J: TRBJ1-5; D: NA; DNA: TGTGCCAGCAGCTTGTCGGGGGTGAATCAGCCCCAGCATTTT; CDR3: CASSLSGVNQPQHF
V: TRBV3-1/TRBV3-2; size: NA; J: TRBJ2-1; D: TRBD1; DNA: TGTGCCAGCAGCAAATACAGGGGCTCCTACAATGAGCAGTTCTTC; CDR3: CASSKYRGSYNEQFF
V: TRBV28; size: few; J: TRBJ1-4; D: TRBD1; DNA: TGTGCCAGCAGTCCGGTCGGAGGGGGCGCGAACATTGAAAAACTGTTTTTT; CDR3: CASSPVGGGANIEKLFF
V: TRBV11-3; size: NA; J: TRBJ2-1; D: TRBD1; DNA: TGTGCCAGCAGCCCCTACAGGGGCTCCTACAATGAGCAGTTCTTC; CDR3: CASSPYRGSYNEQFF
V: TRBV24-1; size: NA; J: TRBJ2-1; D: TRBD2; DNA: TGTGCCACCCAATCGGCGGGGGGTGCCTACAATGAGCAGTTCTTC; CDR3: CATQSAGGAYNEQFF
V: TRBV10-3; size: NA; J: TRBJ1-6; D: TRBD1; DNA: TGTGCCATCGGGACAGGGCTTTATAATTCACCCCTCCACTTT; CDR3: CAIGTGLYNSPLHF
V: TRBV5-4; size: NA; J: TRBJ1-1; D: NA; DNA: TGTGCCAGCAGCCAGGGCCCCGGGGGCACTGAAGCTTTCTTT; CDR3: CASSQGPGGTEAFF
V: TRBV6-5; size: NA; J: TRBJ1-1; D: TRBD1; DNA: TGTGCCAGCAGTCGCCTCCCACAGGGGACTGAAGCTTTCTTT; CDR3: CASSRLPQGTEAFF
V: TRBV3-1/TRBV3-2; size: NA; J: TRBJ1-5; D: NA; DNA: TGTGCCAGCAGCCAAGATACATCCAATCAGCCCCAGCATTTT; CDR3: CASSQDTSNQPQHF
V: TRBV3-1/TRBV3-2; size: NA; J: TRBJ1-3; D: NA; DNA: TGTGCCAGCAGCCAAGTGACAGTTTGTGAGCTAGGAAACACCATATATTTT; CDR3: CASSQVTVCELGNTIYF
V: TRBV30; size: few; J: TRBJ1-5; D: TRBD1; DNA: TGTGCCTCGGAGGGGGCCGGGCAGCCCCAGCATTTT; CDR3: CASEGAGQPQHF
V: TRBV30; size: once; J: TRBJ1-4; D: TRBD1; DNA: TGTGCCTGGAAGGTTGGGGACAGGCGATATGAAAAACTGTTTTTT; CDR3: CAWKVGDRRYEKLFF
V: TRBV7-9; size: NA; J: TRBJ1-4; D: NA; DNA: TGTGCCAGCAGCTTAGCCAGGGGATCAACTAATGAAAAACTGTTTTTT; CDR3: CASSLARGSTNEKLFF
V: TRBV7-9; size: NA; J: TRBJ2-2; D: TRBD2; DNA: TGTGCCAGCAGCTTATCGCCTAGCGGGGGGAAGGCCGGGGAGCTGTTTTTT; CDR3: CASSLSPSGGKAGELFF
V: TRBV18; size: NA; J: TRBJ1-3; D: NA; DNA: TGTGCCAGCTCCTCCCGGGTCGATATCACAAACACCATATATTTT; CDR3: CASSSRVDITNTIYF
V: TRBV29-1; size: once; J: TRBJ1-1; D: NA; DNA: TGCAGCGTGGGACAAGGCCTGAACACTGAAGCTTTCTTT; CDR3: CSVGQGLNTEAFF
V: TRBV28; size: NA; J: TRBJ1-1; D: TRBD1; DNA: TGTGCCAGCAGTGGGGGACAGGGGGCAAGGGGAGCTTTCTTT; CDR3: CASSGGQGARGAFF